This TCR beta chain was captured in a study of control samples from healthy donors and cancer patients. TCRdb's table, derived via immunoSEQ multiplex PCR, lists solely in-frame clones and lacks some. The sample carries about 69,000 clones, 84% recorded once. Germline V gene sequence: CDR1 SGHRS, CDR2 YFSETQ. Trimming removed 3 bases from V and 9 bases from J; junction bases left unmatched: 12. The CDR3 runs 15 residues. The sample taken for sequencing was PBMCs. The source is a woman aged 45-65 years with lung cancer. J is TRBJ1-2 and V is TRBV5-1, with 9 positions matching TRBD1. Written as DNA, the CDR3 is TGCGCCAGCAGCTCGATCGGGACAGGGCTTTTGCGCTACACCTTC. Its translation: CASSSIGTGLLRYTF.